The clone carrying this T cell receptor (beta chain) was seen a few times. This sample was taken from a study of T cells after yellow fever vaccination. The CDR3 consists of 15 residues. CDR1 and CDR2 (germline): SGHRS, YFSETQ. The V and J ends lost 4 bases and 4 bases, in that order; junction bases with no gene match: 9. Each CDR3 protein gets one entry after TCRdb re-called the 5' RACE reads with MiXCR. The profile shows hundreds of thousands of distinct CDR3 sequences, 3% to 4.5% of them singletons. The gene calls are TRBV5-1 and TRBJ1-1; 8 bases align to TRBD1. The sequences come from PBMCs, collected on the day of the yellow fever booster vaccination. This clonotype originated in a man aged 18 to 30 who received the YFV17D yellow fever vaccine. CDR3 sequence: CASSPDRVAVTEAFF. For the CDR3, the DNA is TGCGCCAGCAGCCCGGACAGGGTTGCTGTCACTGAAGCTTTCTTT.